What follows describes a single TCR beta chain. What it binds is not known. This entry belongs to a study of T cell responses to AZD1222 COVID-19 vaccine. General study results and limits: Seropositive at baseline were only a handful of AZD1222 recipients. Donors, mostly white British, included more females; clonal diversity was possibly underestimated.

From germline, CDR1 is LNHDA and CDR2 SQIVND (reference sequence). This CDR3 has 14 amino acids. Trimming pared 7 bases from V and 7 bases from J, leaving 14 bases between. Only in-frame clones appear in the TCRdb table, and some are missing; sequencing was by immunoSEQ multiplex PCR. The sample comprises approximately 150,000 clones, about 92% of which are singletons, and approximately 5.3% rests with the top ten. This receptor was obtained from an adult in good health. Sequences were derived from peripheral blood, sampled on day 0 of AZD1222 vaccination. The chain employs TRBV19 and TRBJ1-6; TRBD1 is a possible D gene (6 bases). CDR3 DNA: TGTGCCAGTACCGCGACAGGCTCAAATTCACCCCTCCACTTT. Translating gives CASTATGSNSPLHF.